This record concerns one T cell receptor beta chain sequence. The data originate from a study of blood T cell repertoires in COVID-19. Study summary: Material from acute and convalescent COVID-19 was sourced from the United States, Italy and Spain. Sample material is recorded as cDNA or gDNA derived from T cells, B-cell-depleted T cells, or PBMCs.

As handled by the study authors: Estimates of nucleated cell counts were drawn from the amplification of reference gene primers. Some clones are missing from TCRdb's copy, which holds only in-frame ones; the method was immunoSEQ multiplex PCR. V, J and clone size are taken as reported in that table, and D and trimming were inferred from the DNA itself. The sample consists of 95,000 to 100,000 clones, 80% to 95% of them appearing once. The source of this sequence is a man aged 50 or older with active COVID-19. Sequencing was performed on peripheral blood.

CDR3 sequence (DNA): TGTGCCAGCAAGGGGCGGGAGGGCCTCACCGGGGAGCTGTTTTTT. It translates to CASKGREGLTGELFF. The rearrangement joins TRBV6-5 to TRBJ2-2, with 9 bases fitting TRBD2. Germline-derived CDR1 and CDR2 are MNHEY and SVGAGI. Trimming removed 7 bases from V and 4 bases from J; junction bases left unmatched: 7. The CDR3 has 15 amino acids.